A selection of T cell receptor beta chains follows, all from one sample in a study of blood T cell repertoires in COVID-19. Measured with immunoSEQ multiplex PCR; TCRdb has only the in-frame clones, and not every one. This table holds about 170,000 clones, around four fifths found once. The sample consisted of peripheral blood. Source of these receptors: a woman older than 75 with COVID-19, enrolled during active disease. Each CDR3 is given with its conserved first and last residue. The order of the fields is J gene, D gene, clone size, V gene, CDR3 protein, CDR3 DNA. D genes are given only for firm matches. Rows give clone size only sometimes, using once, few, many, or a class for an expanded clone.

>TRBJ2-3|.|.|TRBV12-5
CASVHTGGTDTQYF
TGTGCTAGTGTCCACACGGGAGGCACAGATACGCAGTATTTT
>TRBJ1-5|.|.|TRBV12-5
CASGITGQPQHF
TGTGCTAGTGGTATCACAGGTCAGCCCCAGCATTTT
>TRBJ1-1|.|once|TRBV29-1
CSVRQEEWAFF
TGCAGCGTCCGACAGGAAGAGTGGGCTTTCTTT
>TRBJ1-3|.|.|TRBV7-2
CASSSGGAGNTIYF
TGTGCCAGCAGCTCTGGGGGGGCTGGAAACACCATATATTTT
>TRBJ1-2|.|.|TRBV6-5
CASRTGGSNYGYTF
TGTGCCAGCAGAACCGGAGGTTCCAACTATGGCTACACCTTC
>TRBJ2-7|.|.|TRBV5-1
CASSGAGGGHYEQYF
TGCGCCAGCAGCGGGGCTGGCGGGGGCCACTACGAGCAGTACTTC
>TRBJ2-2|TRBD1|.|TRBV6-5
CASRGQGNTGELFF
TGTGCCAGCAGGGGACAGGGGAACACCGGGGAGCTGTTTTTT
>TRBJ2-1|TRBD2|.|TRBV5-1
CASTTAGGVGDEQFF
TGCGCCAGCACCACCGCGGGGGGAGTTGGGGATGAGCAGTTCTTC
>TRBJ1-5|TRBD1|.|TRBV19
CASSSDQGGSNQPQHF
TGTGCCAGTAGTTCGGACCAGGGGGGTAGCAATCAGCCCCAGCATTTT
>TRBJ1-5|.|.|TRBV12-5
CASGQHSAGPQHF
TGTGCTAGTGGTCAACATAGCGCAGGGCCCCAGCATTTT
>TRBJ2-3|.|.|TRBV3-1/TRBV3-2
CASSQGFPGGGGDTQYF
TGTGCCAGCAGCCAAGGGTTTCCGGGAGGAGGGGGAGATACGCAGTATTTT
>TRBJ1-5|TRBD1|once|TRBV12-3/TRBV12-4
CASSQDRGRPQHF
TGTGCCAGCAGCCAAGACAGGGGTCGGCCCCAGCATTTT
>TRBJ2-5|.|.|TRBV7-3
CASSTSGGETQYF
TGTGCCAGCAGCACCAGTGGGGGCGAGACCCAGTACTTC
>TRBJ1-1|TRBD1|.|TRBV12-5
CASVFSGTGDIKGRDTEAFF
TGTGCTAGTGTTTTCAGTGGGACAGGGGACATAAAGGGTAGGGACACTGAAGCTTTCTTT
>TRBJ2-2|.|.|TRBV3-1/TRBV3-2
CASSRQRGELFF
TGTGCCAGCAGCCGCCAGCGGGGGGAGCTGTTTTTT
>TRBJ2-4|TRBD2|.|TRBV20-1
CSASGTSRGGAKNIQYF
TGCAGTGCTAGTGGGACTAGTCGTGGTGGGGCCAAAAACATTCAGTACTTC
>TRBJ1-5|.|.|TRBV18
CASSPPSSGPQHF
TGTGCCAGCTCACCACCGAGCTCCGGGCCCCAGCATTTT
>TRBJ2-5|.|.|TRBV7-7
CASSGSSRETQYF
TGTGCTAGCAGCGGCTCCTCGCGGGAGACCCAGTACTTC
>TRBJ1-2|.|.|TRBV12-3/TRBV12-4
CASSLGSYGYTF
TGTGCCAGCAGTTTAGGCAGCTATGGCTACACCTTC
>TRBJ2-1|TRBD2|.|TRBV19
CASSGTSGSIGEQFF
TGTGCCAGTAGTGGAACTAGCGGGAGTATCGGTGAGCAGTTCTTC
>TRBJ1-1|.|.|TRBV7-9
CASSLDLRNTEAFF
TGTGCCAGCAGCTTAGACTTGCGGAACACTGAAGCTTTCTTT
>TRBJ1-4|.|once|TRBV7-9
CASSARTAGNEKLFF
TGTGCCAGCAGCGCGAGAACGGCAGGGAATGAAAAACTGTTTTTT
>TRBJ1-1|.|.|TRBV2
CASTVLEGSTEAFF
TGTGCCAGCACCGTCCTCGAGGGTAGCACTGAAGCTTTCTTT
>TRBJ2-5|TRBD1|few|TRBV5-1
CASSLPTGLEETQYF
TGCGCCAGCAGCTTGCCGACAGGGTTGGAGGAGACCCAGTACTTC